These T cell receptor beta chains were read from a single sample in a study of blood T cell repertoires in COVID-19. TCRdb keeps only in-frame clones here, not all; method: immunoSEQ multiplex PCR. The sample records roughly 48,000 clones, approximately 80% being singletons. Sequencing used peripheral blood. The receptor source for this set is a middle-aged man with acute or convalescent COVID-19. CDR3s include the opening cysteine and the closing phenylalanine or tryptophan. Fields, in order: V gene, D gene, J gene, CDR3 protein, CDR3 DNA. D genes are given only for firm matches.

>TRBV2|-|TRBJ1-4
CASRESELTNEKLFF
TGTGCCAGCAGGGAGTCAGAGTTAACTAATGAAAAACTGTTTTTT
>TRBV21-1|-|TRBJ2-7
CASSKGTGGKLNRRGEQYF
TGTGCCAGCAGCAAGGGGACAGGGGGCAAGTTAAATCGCCGTGGCGAGCAGTACTTC
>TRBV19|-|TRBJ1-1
CASNPGQPNTEAFF
TGTGCCAGTAACCCCGGACAGCCGAACACTGAAGCTTTCTTT
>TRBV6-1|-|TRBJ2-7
CASSERAQAVYEQYF
TGTGCCAGCAGTGAAAGAGCCCAGGCTGTCTACGAGCAGTACTTC
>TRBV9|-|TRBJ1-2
CASSVGQQTSYGYTF
TGTGCCAGCAGCGTAGGGCAACAAACCTCCTATGGCTACACCTTC
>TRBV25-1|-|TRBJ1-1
CASSERLTGSAAEAFF
TGTGCCAGCAGTGAACGTCTTACAGGGTCGGCCGCTGAAGCTTTCTTT
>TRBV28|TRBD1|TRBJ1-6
CASSAGQGNSPLHF
TGTGCCAGCAGCGCCGGACAGGGAAATTCACCCCTCCACTTT
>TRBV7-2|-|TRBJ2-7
CASSLGGQGNEQYF
TGTGCCAGCAGCTTGGGAGGCCAGGGCAACGAGCAGTACTTC
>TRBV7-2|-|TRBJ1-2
CASSLAVGAGYGYTF
TGTGCCAGCAGCTTAGCGGTGGGGGCTGGCTATGGCTACACCTTC
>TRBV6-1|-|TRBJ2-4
CASSDPTGILAKNIQYF
TGTGCCAGCAGTGACCCCACAGGGATTCTAGCCAAAAACATTCAGTACTTC
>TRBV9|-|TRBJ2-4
CASSVDSAVDATKNIQYF
TGTGCCAGCAGCGTTGATAGCGCGGTAGACGCAACCAAAAACATTCAGTACTTC
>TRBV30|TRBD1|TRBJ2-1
CAWSVPLRGRGEQFF
TGTGCCTGGAGTGTACCGCTCAGGGGGCGTGGTGAGCAGTTCTTC
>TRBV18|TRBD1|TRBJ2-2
CASSPDGQGTTGELFF
TGTGCCAGCTCACCGGATGGACAGGGAACTACCGGGGAGCTGTTTTTT
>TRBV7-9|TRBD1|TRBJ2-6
CASSSGQGANVLTF
TGTGCCAGCAGCTCGGGACAGGGGGCCAACGTCCTGACTTTC
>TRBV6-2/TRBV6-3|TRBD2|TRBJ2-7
CASSSGESSYEQYF
TGTGCCAGCAGTAGCGGGGAAAGCTCCTACGAGCAGTACTTC
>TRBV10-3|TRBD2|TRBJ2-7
CAISGAGAYEQYF
TGTGCCATCAGCGGAGCGGGGGCCTACGAGCAGTACTTC
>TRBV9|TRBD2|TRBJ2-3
CASSVSGGIGTDTQYF
TGTGCCAGCAGCGTCAGCGGGGGAATTGGCACAGATACGCAGTATTTT
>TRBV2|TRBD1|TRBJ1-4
CASSPGTGGKVKLFF
TGTGCCAGCAGCCCCGGGACAGGGGGGAAAGTAAAACTGTTTTTT